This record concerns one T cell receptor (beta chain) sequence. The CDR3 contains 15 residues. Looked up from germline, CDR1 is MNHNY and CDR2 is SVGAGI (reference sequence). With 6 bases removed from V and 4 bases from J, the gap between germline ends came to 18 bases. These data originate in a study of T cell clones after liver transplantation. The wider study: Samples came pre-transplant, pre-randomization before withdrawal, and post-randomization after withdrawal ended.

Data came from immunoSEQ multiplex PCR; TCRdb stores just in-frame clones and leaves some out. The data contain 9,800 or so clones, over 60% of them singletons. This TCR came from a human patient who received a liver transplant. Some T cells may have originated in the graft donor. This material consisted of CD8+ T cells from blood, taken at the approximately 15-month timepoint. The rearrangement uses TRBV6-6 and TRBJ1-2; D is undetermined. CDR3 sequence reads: CASSHEEFSRYGYTF. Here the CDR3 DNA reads TGTGCCAGCAGCCACGAGGAATTCTCTCGCTATGGCTACACCTTC.